These 6 T cell receptor beta chains were sequenced from one sample in a study of blood T cell repertoires in COVID-19 (dated by TCRdb to the early 2020s). Libraries were prepared through the immunoSEQ multiplex PCR assay. The table was pulled from immuneACCESS by TCRdb, which kept in-frame rearrangements only. Such tables lose some clones; where checked, under half of the loss comes from unresolved V genes, and the rest has no known cause. For this sample there are 200,000 to 250,000 clones; roughly 80% appear just once. In total, the top ten clones hold approximately 5.1% of the sample. Material: peripheral blood. Receptors were obtained from a woman aged 60-75 years who had recovered from COVID-19.

The V and J genes are TRBV7-9 and TRBJ2-7; 9 nucleotides align to TRBD1. CDR3 size: 16 residues. Germline V lookup: CDR1 SEHNR, CDR2 FQNEAQ (reference sequence). V lost 5 bases and J lost 4; bases outside the gene matches: 12. This CDR3 is CASSAQLGQGYYEQYF. The DNA of the CDR3 is TGTGCCAGCAGCGCCCAGCTGGGACAGGGATATTACGAGCAGTACTTC.

This chain uses TRBV6-5 with TRBJ1-5, with unresolved D. The V end lost 0 bases, the J end lost 0 bases, and 6 bases lay between the germline ends. Germline V gene lookup returns CDR1 MNHEY and CDR2 SVGAGI. The CDR3 has 15 amino acids. The CDR3 DNA reads TGTGCCAGCAGTTACTCGCGCGGTAGCAATCAGCCCCAGCATTTT. It yields the protein CASSYSRGSNQPQHF.

The rearrangement uses TRBV6-5 and TRBJ1-2; 7 bases align to TRBD1. V lost 6 bases and J lost 8; bases outside the gene matches: 12. The length of the CDR3 is 14 residues. Germline assignment: CDR1 MNHEY and CDR2 SVGAGI. This chain's CDR3 is CASRPRTGLWGYTF. Written as DNA, the CDR3 is TGTGCCAGCAGACCCCGGACAGGACTATGGGGCTACACCTTC.

This rearrangement joins TRBV14 to TRBJ2-7, with D possibly being TRBD1 (6 bases). V gave up 2 bases and J gave up 2 bases, with 13 bases separating them. This CDR3 has 15 amino acids. Germline V gene data show CDR1 as SGHDN and CDR2 as FVKESK. The CDR3 DNA sequence: TGTGCCAGCAGCCAAAAGCAGGGGCTTACCTACGAGCAGTACTTC. It yields the protein CASSQKQGLTYEQYF.

This clone is medium-sized within its sample. This chain uses TRBV7-9 with TRBJ1-2; TRBD1 matches at 9 bases. The junction had 10 bases not matched to a gene; V was cut back by 5 bases and J by 6 bases. This CDR3 is 15 amino acids long. The germline V gene encodes CDR1 SEHNR and CDR2 FQNEAQ (reference sequence). The CDR3 DNA sequence: TGTGCCAGCAGCCACGGACAGGGGCAGGGCGATGGCTACACCTTC. Translation: CASSHGQGQGDGYTF.

The chain uses TRBV6-1 and TRBJ2-3, with 9 positions matching TRBD2. The CDR3 covers 15 residues. Germline trimming cut 2 bases from V and 9 bases from J; bases unmatched to any gene: 9. Germline CDR1 and CDR2: MNHNS and SASEGT. The CDR3 DNA is TGTGCCAGCAGTGAAAGAGCTAGCGGGGCCGCAACGCAGTATTTT. The encoded protein is CASSERASGAATQYF.